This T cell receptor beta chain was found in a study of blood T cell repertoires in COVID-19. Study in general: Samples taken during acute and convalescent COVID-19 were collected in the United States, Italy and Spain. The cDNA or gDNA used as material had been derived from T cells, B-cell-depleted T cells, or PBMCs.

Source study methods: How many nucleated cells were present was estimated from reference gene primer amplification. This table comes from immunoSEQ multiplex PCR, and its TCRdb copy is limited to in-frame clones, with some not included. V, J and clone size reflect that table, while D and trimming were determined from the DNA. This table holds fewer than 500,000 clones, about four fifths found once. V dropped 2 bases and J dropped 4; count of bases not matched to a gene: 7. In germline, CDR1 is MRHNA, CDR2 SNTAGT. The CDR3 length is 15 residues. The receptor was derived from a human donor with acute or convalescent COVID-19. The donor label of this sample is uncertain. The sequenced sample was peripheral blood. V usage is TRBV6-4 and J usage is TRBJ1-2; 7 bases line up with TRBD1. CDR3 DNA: TGTGCCAGCAGTGACGACAGGACAGGCCGCTATGGCTACACCTTC. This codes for CASSDDRTGRYGYTF.